This entry lists 21 T cell receptor beta chains sequenced from one sample in a study of CD8 T cells in ankylosing spondylitis. TCRdb re-analysed the 5' RACE reads in MiXCR, keeping a single row per CDR3 protein. The profile shows fewer than 400,000 distinct CDR3 sequences, roughly 15% of them singletons. The sample consisted of blood, either unsorted or a sorted T cell fraction (not recorded which). These receptors all come from a male donor with ankylosing spondylitis or in good health (not recorded which).

This clonotype was found a few times. V gene TRBV5-1 combines with J gene TRBJ1-4; D ambiguous. Germline-derived CDR1 and CDR2 are SGHRS and YFSETQ. V shed 0 bases and J shed 8 bases, with 11 bases lying between them. The CDR3 totals 14 residues. CDR3 residues: CASSLGGKDEKLFF. In DNA form, the CDR3 reads TGCGCCAGCAGCTTGGGGGGAAAGGACGAAAAACTGTTTTTT.

The chain combines TRBV5-6 with TRBJ2-6; 7 positions agree with TRBD1. The V gene end was trimmed by 3 bases and the J gene end by 8 bases; junction bases not matched to a gene: 17. The CDR3 sequence is 18 residues long. The germline V gene has CDR1 SGHDT and CDR2 YYEEEE. The CDR3: CASSSNRDSLLRTNVLTF. DNA for the CDR3: TGTGCCAGCAGCTCAAACCGGGACAGCCTTCTCAGGACCAACGTCCTGACTTTC.

The sample holds a few counts of this clonotype. This chain links TRBV5-5 with TRBJ2-2; the match to TRBD1 covers 11 bases. With 4 bases clipped from V and 5 bases from J, the junction kept 10 bases outside the gene matches. There are 17 residues in the CDR3. Germline CDR1 reads SGHKS; CDR2 reads YYEKEE (reference sequence). DNA of the CDR3: TGTGCCAGCAGCCAACTACTGGACAGGGGGCGGACCGGGGAGCTGTTTTTT. Encoded protein: CASSQLLDRGRTGELFF.

This clonotype was detected only a few times. The chain is built from TRBV5-1 and TRBJ2-7; possible D gene TRBD1, 7 bases. V was trimmed by 0 bases and J by 3 bases, leaving 10 bases between them. The CDR3 has 14 residues. CDR1 and CDR2 (germline): SGHRS, YFSETQ. The CDR3 here is CASSLGGDSYEQYF. As DNA, the CDR3 is TGCGCCAGCAGCTTGGGGGGGGACAGCTACGAGCAGTACTTC. Using reference TRBV5-1 and TRBJ2-7 for the parts outside the CDR3, the full variable domain is KAGVTQTPRYLIKTRGQQVTLSCSPISGHRSVSWYQQTPGQGLQFLFEYFSETQRNKGNFPGRFSGRQFSNSRSEMNVSTLELGDSALYLCASSLGGDSYEQYFGPGTRLTVT.

This clonotype came up a few times. J is TRBJ1-3 and V is TRBV20-1; D ambiguous. Trimming removed 3 bases at V and 3 bases at J, with 9 bases between. This CDR3 is 13 amino acids long. Germline V gene lookup returns CDR1 DFQATT and CDR2 SNEGSKA (reference sequence). For the CDR3, the DNA is TGCAGTGCTAGCCGACCTGGTGGAAACACCATATATTTT. This gives the protein CSASRPGGNTIYF.

This sequence joins TRBV19 and TRBJ2-7, with 9 bases lining up with TRBD1. V dropped 6 bases and J dropped 4; count of bases not matched to a gene: 7. Germline V gene lookup returns CDR1 LNHDA and CDR2 SQIVND (reference sequence). The CDR3 has 14 residues. The CDR3 sequence is CASREGTGPYEQYF. The CDR3 DNA follows: TGTGCCAGTAGAGAGGGGACAGGGCCGTACGAGCAGTACTTC.

The rearrangement links TRBV5-1 to TRBJ1-3, with TRBD1 as a possible D gene (5 bases). Germline CDR1 reads SGHRS; CDR2 reads YFSETQ. The CDR3 extends over 15 amino acids. V lost 7 bases and J lost 0, with 14 bases in between. The CDR3 here is CASVGAAYSGNTIYF. The CDR3 nucleotides are TGCGCCAGCGTCGGGGCAGCCTACTCTGGAAACACCATATATTTT.

The CDR3 sequence is CASSEHSGQVGYTF. Written as DNA, the CDR3 is TGTGCCAGCAGTGAACACTCAGGACAGGTTGGCTACACCTTC. The chain recombines TRBV2 with TRBJ1-2; 7 bases fit TRBD1. The germline CDR1 and CDR2 sequences are SNHLY and FYNNEI. V was clipped by 2 bases and J by 7 bases; unmatched bases: 7. CDR3 length: 14 amino acids.

A remark on this clonotype: The germline gene is not matched at one end of the junction; a read error may be the cause. The chain employs TRBV20-1 and TRBJ1-6; D possibly corresponds to TRBD1 (6 bases). There are 16 residues in the CDR3. CDR1 DFQATT and CDR2 SNEGSKA come from the germline V gene (reference sequence). The CDR3 bases are TGCTGTGCTAGAGACCTCAGGGGTGGCCACACATCACCCCTCCACTTT. As protein: CCARDLRGGHTSPLHF.

This clonotype was counted only a few times. The V gene is TRBV3-1, the J gene TRBJ2-7; TRBD2 agrees at 8 bases. The CDR3 totals 15 residues. CDR1 and CDR2 (germline): LGHDT, YNNKEL (reference sequence). V shed 0 bases and J 7 bases; nucleotides not matched to a gene: 8. In DNA form, the CDR3 reads TGTGCCAGCAGCCAAGATCCGACTAGCGCTAAGGAGCAGTACTTC. It codes for CASSQDPTSAKEQYF.

This clonotype was recorded a few times. The CDR3 DNA follows: TGCGCCAGCAGCTTGGACCCGCGGGGGGCCATAACGGATACGCAGTATTTT. It yields the protein CASSLDPRGAITDTQYF. The V call is TRBV5-1, the J call TRBJ2-3; TRBD2 aligns across 8 bases. Germline loops: CDR1 SGHRS, CDR2 YFSETQ. V was clipped by 0 bases and J by 6 bases; unmatched bases: 12. The CDR3 extends over 17 amino acids.

The chain uses TRBV5-5 and TRBJ2-7; no clear D gene. Per germline, CDR1 SGHKS and CDR2 YYEKEE (reference sequence). This CDR3 has 16 residues. V lost 1 base, J lost 0 bases, and 14 bases lay in between. CDR3 sequence: CASSLIDSLSSYEQYF. The CDR3 region has the DNA TGTGCCAGCAGCTTGATTGATTCCCTAAGCTCCTACGAGCAGTACTTC.

This clonotype has a handful of counts. The chain combines TRBV5-1 with TRBJ2-7, with D unresolved. The CDR3 has 12 residues. Trimming pared 0 bases from V and 5 bases from J, leaving 6 bases between. Germline CDR1 SGHRS, CDR2 YFSETQ. The chain's CDR3 is CASSLGWNEQYF. The CDR3 DNA reads TGCGCCAGCAGCTTGGGTTGGAACGAGCAGTACTTC.

A few counts support this clonotype. The genes are TRBV10-1 and TRBJ1-1; D remains ambiguous. The CDR3 consists of 14 residues. Trimming took off 4 bases at V and 6 bases at J, with 15 bases between the two ends. CDR1 and CDR2 (germline): WNHNN, SYGVQD (reference sequence). This CDR3 reads CASSVVRDRAEAFF. The DNA for the CDR3 is TGCGCCAGCAGTGTGGTCCGGGATAGGGCTGAAGCTTTCTTT.

This rearrangement joins TRBV29-1 to TRBJ1-2; possible D gene TRBD1, 6 bases. The ends were cut back, 7 bases at V and 4 bases at J, with 22 bases in the middle. CDR1 and CDR2 from the germline V gene are SQVTM and ANQGSEA. There are 15 residues in the CDR3. CDR3 region: CSGERFPQGGYGYTF. The CDR3 DNA is TGCAGCGGCGAGAGGTTCCCACAGGGTGGCTATGGCTACACCTTC.

The CDR3 reads CASSLSTSGGTDTQYF. In nucleotides, the CDR3 is TGTGCCAGCAGCTTAAGTACTAGCGGGGGAACAGATACGCAGTATTTT. The chain combines TRBV7-2 with TRBJ2-3, with 11 bases fitting TRBD2. Trimming took 2 bases from V and 3 from J; bases not matched to a gene: 4. This CDR3 has 16 residues. CDR1 is SGHTA and CDR2 is FQGNSA in the germline V gene.

There are a few counts of this clonotype. This chain uses TRBV12-3 or TRBV12-4 with TRBJ1-5; no reliable D call. V lost 3 bases and J lost 6, with 9 bases in between. The CDR3 totals 13 residues. CDR3: CASSFERTQPQHF. The CDR3 DNA reads TGTGCCAGCAGTTTTGAGCGGACTCAGCCCCAGCATTTT.

The sample holds many counts of this clonotype. The rearrangement joins TRBV21-1 to TRBJ2-7; the D call TRBD1 from the table was never checked on the DNA. TRBV21-1 is assigned pseudogene status. CDR3 length: 18 residues. The CDR3 reads CASSKEGRYRECPYEQYF. For the CDR3, the DNA is TGTGCCAGCAGCAAAGAAGGTCGGTACAGGGAATGTCCCTACGAGCAGTACTTC.

The V call is TRBV6-1, the J call TRBJ2-3; 7 positions match TRBD1. The CDR3 sequence is 16 residues long. Germline V CDR1 and CDR2: MNHNS, SASEGT. V trimming: 7 bases; J trimming: 1 base; junction bases outside the gene matches: 11. The CDR3 coding sequence is TGTGCCAGCACACCCCTACAGGGGTTCGGCACAGATACGCAGTATTTT. Protein: CASTPLQGFGTDTQYF.

To note about this clonotype: The junction and the germline gene differ at one end; a read error may be behind it. The chain joins TRBV12-3 or TRBV12-4 to TRBJ2-7; 11 nucleotides agree with TRBD2. This CDR3 region has 13 residues. The CDR3: CASSLEGLAERYF. Here the CDR3 DNA reads TGTGCCAGCAGCTTGGAGGGACTAGCGGAGCGGTACTTC.

This clonotype was recorded a few times. CDR3: CASSSRDPSSYEQYF. In DNA form, the CDR3 reads TGCGCCAGCAGCTCCCGGGACCCGAGCTCCTACGAGCAGTACTTC. The chain is built from TRBV5-1 and TRBJ2-7, with D tentatively TRBD1 or TRBD2 (5 bases each). The V end lost 3 bases, the J end lost 0 bases, and 13 bases lay between the germline ends. Germline CDR1 is SGHRS and CDR2 is YFSETQ. The length of the CDR3 is 15 residues.